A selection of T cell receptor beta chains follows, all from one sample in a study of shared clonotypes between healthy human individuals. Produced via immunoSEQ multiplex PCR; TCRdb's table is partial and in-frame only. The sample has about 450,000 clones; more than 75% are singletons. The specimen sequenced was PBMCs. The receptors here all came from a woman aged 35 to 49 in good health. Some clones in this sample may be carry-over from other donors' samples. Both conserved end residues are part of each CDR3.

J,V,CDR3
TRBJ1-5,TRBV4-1,CASSQEEGVLGNQPQHF
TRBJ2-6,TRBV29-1,CSVAGISGANVLTF
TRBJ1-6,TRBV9,CASSTNKSPLHF
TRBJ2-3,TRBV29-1,CSTSSWGSGDTQYF
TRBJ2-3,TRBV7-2,CASSFSGTGESDTQYF
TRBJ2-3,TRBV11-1,CASSLVLGSDTQYF
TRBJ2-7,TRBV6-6,CASSYSSAASYEQYF
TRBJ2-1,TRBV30,CAWAEGLAGVYEQFF
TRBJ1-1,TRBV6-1,CASVDTREAFF
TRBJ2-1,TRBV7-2,CASSPRRDRRYNEQFF
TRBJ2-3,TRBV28,CASRGVGDTQYF
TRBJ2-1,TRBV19,CASSITGGLAGVNEQFF
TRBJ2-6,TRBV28,CASSLDREGDSSGANVLTF
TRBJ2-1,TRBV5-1,CASSLLGPTTPNEQFF
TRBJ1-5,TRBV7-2,CASSLERVSNQPQHF
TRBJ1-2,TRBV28,CASSAGTKGGYGYTF
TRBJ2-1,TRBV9,CASSVGDRGDNEQFF
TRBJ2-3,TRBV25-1,CASSGNTDTQYF
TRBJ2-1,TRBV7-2,CASSSRQRVGEQFF
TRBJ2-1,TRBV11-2,CASSLFSGSSYNEQFF
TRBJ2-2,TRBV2,CASTQGQGRAGELFF
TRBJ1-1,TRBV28,CASRHGTPNTEAFF
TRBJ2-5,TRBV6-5,CASSLGRDAETQYF
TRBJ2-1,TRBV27,CASSTQGNEQFF
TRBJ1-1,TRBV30,CAWSVAWGSLKAFF
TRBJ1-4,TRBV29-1,CSVCLTSDWSKLFF
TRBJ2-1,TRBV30,CAWGLAGIEQFF
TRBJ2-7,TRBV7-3,CASSTGGLAGLIEQYF
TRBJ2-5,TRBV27,CASSLTGQGETQYF
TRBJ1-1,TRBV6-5,CASMIDRTRTEAFF
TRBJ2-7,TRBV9,CASSPAGIGVYEQYF
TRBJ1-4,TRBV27,CASSSGLGEKLFF
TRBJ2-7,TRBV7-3,CASSLTALAGGGEQYF
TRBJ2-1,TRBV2,CASSDWDRGNNEQFF
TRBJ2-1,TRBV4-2,CASSPRLAGVYNEQFF
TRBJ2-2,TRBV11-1,CASSLTAGGYTGELFF
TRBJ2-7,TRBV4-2,CASSQAGGQLNEQYF
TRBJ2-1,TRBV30,CAAGVNSYNEQFF
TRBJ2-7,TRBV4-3,CASSPGLGESYEQYF
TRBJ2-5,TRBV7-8,CASSLSETQYF
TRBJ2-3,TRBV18,CASSHSRGRTDTQYF
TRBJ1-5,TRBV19,CASNQDRGRGSNQPQHF
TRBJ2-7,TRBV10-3,CAISGAGISYEQYF
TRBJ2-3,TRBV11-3,CASSLDAGTDTQYF
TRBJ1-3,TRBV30,CAWTPGSGNTIYF